The TCR beta chain described here comes from a study of T cell responses to AZD1222 COVID-19 vaccine. On this clone itself: The antigen remains undetermined.

Here immunoSEQ multiplex PCR was the method, and the copy in TCRdb shows in-frame clones only, minus some. Of about 140,000 clones in the sample, around 90% are singletons; the top ten hold about 1.9%. V gave up 0 bases and J gave up 7 bases; unmatched junction bases: 1. Germline loops: CDR1 SGHDN, CDR2 FVKESK. The CDR3 is 13 amino acids. Study-wide results and limits: Among the donors, most were white British and more were female, and clonal diversity was possibly underestimated. Only five to seven individuals given AZD1222 were seropositive at baseline. An increase in Spike-specific TCR breadth and depth was observed after two AZD1222 doses.

The sequence came from an adult who received the AZD1222 COVID-19 vaccine. The material was peripheral blood, obtained 28 days after the second AZD1222 dose. The chain is built from TRBV14 and TRBJ2-5; TRBD2 agrees at 8 bases. This CDR3 reads CASSQDRGGTQYF. In DNA form, the CDR3 reads TGTGCCAGCAGCCAAGATCGGGGGGGGACCCAGTACTTC.